Included here is one T cell receptor beta chain sequence, with context. This PCR relied on a set of 60 Vbeta primers and 13 Jbeta primers. Profiling relied on immunoSEQ multiplex PCR, and the TCRdb table lists in-frame clones only, not all of them. The sample has 73,000 or so clones, 81% seen once; the top ten hold around 6.3%. The record originates from a study of cytomegalovirus exposure and HLA in healthy donors. The sample consisted of PBMCs. The receptor was derived from a human donor in good health.

DNA for the CDR3: TGTGCCAGCAGCTTCCCGGCGGTTTCCTACGAGCAGTACTTC. As protein: CASSFPAVSYEQYF. The chain links TRBV7-8 to TRBJ2-7; D unresolved. V gave up 3 bases and J gave up 1 base, with 10 bases separating them. This CDR3 is built from 14 residues. From germline, CDR1 is SGHVS and CDR2 FQNEAQ.